This T cell receptor beta chain was recovered during a study of cytomegalovirus exposure and HLA in healthy donors. PCR used 60 Vbeta primers and 13 Jbeta primers. In the original processing: A follow-up analysis tallied tens of millions of unique TCR beta chains, roughly 11 million shared. Measured with immunoSEQ multiplex PCR; TCRdb has only the in-frame clones, and not every one. V and J calls and clone size are copied from that table; D and trimming were computed from the DNA. The data contain 150,000 to 200,000 clones, 60% to 80% of them singletons. Among the donors, all were healthy bone marrow donors. Unrecorded immune exposure was likely among donors, who were nominally healthy when sampled. The CDR3 loop spans 14 amino acids. CDR1 MNHEY and CDR2 SVGAGI come from the germline V gene. V was pared by 5 bases and J by 3 bases, with 4 bases of the junction left unmatched.

Sequenced input: PBMCs. This chain connects TRBV6-5 to TRBJ1-3; TRBD1 aligns across 7 bases. The receptor's source is a female donor in good health and CMV-seronegative. The CDR3 DNA reads as TGTGCCAGCAGTCAAAGGGACAGTGGAAACACCATATATTTT. This gives the protein CASSQRDSGNTIYF.